These T cell receptor beta chains were read from a single sample in a study of long-term antiretroviral therapy in people with HIV. The protocol was immunoSEQ multiplex PCR, while the TCRdb copy is restricted to in-frame clones and leaves out a portion. This sample has 7,000 or so clones; roughly two thirds occur once, and the top ten carry 25% to 35%. This specimen was unsorted PBMCs, taken 0.2 years after starting antiretroviral therapy. The receptors shown here come from a man between 35 and 55 years old with HIV. Both conserved end residues are part of each CDR3. Each record gives: J gene, D gene, clone size, V gene, CDR3 DNA, CDR3 protein. A D gene is named only where the DNA matches it firmly. Size values are once, few and many counts, or a class for expanded clones, and some rows have none.

TRBJ2-7,-,medium-sized,TRBV19,TGTGCCAGTAGTATTGGGGGGAGCTCCTACGAGCAGTACTTC,CASSIGGSSYEQYF
TRBJ1-4,TRBD1,-,TRBV5-1,TGCGCCAGCAGCCCCCCTGAAGGGGGCGGGGGTGAAAAACTGTTTTTT,CASSPPEGGGGEKLFF
TRBJ2-7,TRBD1,-,TRBV7-9,TGTGCCAGCAGCCCTCGGACAGGGGGGGCCTACGAGCAGTACTTC,CASSPRTGGAYEQYF
TRBJ1-2,TRBD1,-,TRBV15,TGTGCCACCAGCAGACCCCAGGGGGCGGAAGGCTACACCTTC,CATSRPQGAEGYTF
TRBJ1-1,-,-,TRBV5-1,TGCGCCAGCGGGTCGTGGTCGGGCACTGAAGCTTTCTTT,CASGSWSGTEAFF
TRBJ1-2,-,-,TRBV5-1,TGCGCCAGCAGCACGGACAGCGCCTTCTATGGCTACACCTTC,CASSTDSAFYGYTF
TRBJ2-1,-,-,TRBV6-5,TGTGCCAGTCGGACATACGGTAACAATGAGCAGTTCTTC,CASRTYGNNEQFF
TRBJ1-6,-,-,TRBV27,TGTGCCAGCAGTTTAGCAGGGCTTGGATCACCCCTCCACTTT,CASSLAGLGSPLHF
TRBJ1-2,-,few,TRBV4-1,TGCGCCAGCAGCCAAGCAAACGGGGGGCCTCGGGGCTACACCTTC,CASSQANGGPRGYTF
TRBJ2-1,TRBD2,-,TRBV6-5,TGTGCCAGCAGTTACCTTACTAGCGAGAACTACAATGAGCAGTTCTTC,CASSYLTSENYNEQFF
TRBJ1-1,-,few,TRBV4-1,TGCGCCAGCAGCCAAAAGGGTGAAGCTTTCTTT,CASSQKGEAFF
TRBJ2-7,TRBD1,medium-sized,TRBV7-8,TGTGCCAGCAGCTTAGCGGAGACAGGGGACTACGAGCAGTACTTC,CASSLAETGDYEQYF
TRBJ2-2,TRBD2,few,TRBV7-9,TGTGCCAGCAGCTTAGAAAGAGCGGGGGCCGGGGAGCTGTTTTTT,CASSLERAGAGELFF
TRBJ1-2,-,hyperexpanded,TRBV2,TGTGCCAGCAGGGAAACAGGGATCGATGGCTACACCTTC,CASRETGIDGYTF
TRBJ2-7,-,-,TRBV19,TGTGCCAGTAGTCCGTCCGGGACAACCTCCTACGAGCAGTACTTC,CASSPSGTTSYEQYF
TRBJ2-1,-,-,TRBV5-1,TGCGCCAGCAGCTTGGGAGGGAGTACTTACAATGAGCAGTTCTTC,CASSLGGSTYNEQFF
TRBJ2-3,TRBD2,-,TRBV6-1,TGTGCCAGCAGTGAAGAACCAAGCGGGGGGGTTTATACTAGCACAGATACGCAGTATTTT,CASSEEPSGGVYTSTDTQYF
TRBJ1-2,-,medium-sized,TRBV6-5,TGTGCCAGCAGCCTAATTCAGGGAAACCCCTATGGCTACACCTTC,CASSLIQGNPYGYTF
TRBJ2-2,-,large,TRBV6-1,TGTGCCAGCAGTGAAACGGGGGATTGGGGCGGGGAGCTGTTTTTT,CASSETGDWGGELFF
TRBJ2-2,TRBD2,-,TRBV19,TGTGCCAGTAGTCCCCCGGGGGGTGAAGGCGGGGAGCTGTTTTTT,CASSPPGGEGGELFF
TRBJ2-7,-,-,TRBV11-2,TGTGCCAGCAGTCCCCTCTGGGAGCAGTACTTC,CASSPLWEQYF
TRBJ1-1,-,-,TRBV2,TGTGCCAGCACTTTAGACAGCCACACTGAAGCTTTCTTT,CASTLDSHTEAFF
TRBJ1-1,-,-,TRBV2,TGTGCCACCCTTGGGGGGGCATCGAACACTGAAGCTTTCTTT,CATLGGASNTEAFF
TRBJ2-3,TRBD2,-,TRBV7-2,TGTGCCAGCAGCTTAGGAGCGGGGGGGGTGTTTGATACGCAGTATTTT,CASSLGAGGVFDTQYF
TRBJ2-7,-,few,TRBV5-5,TGTGCCAGCAGCTCCTACGTGGCGGACAGCTCCTACGAGCAGTACTTC,CASSSYVADSSYEQYF
TRBJ2-1,-,-,TRBV19,TGTGCCAGTATACCAACCGAAGGGGGGAGTTCCTACAATGAGCAGTTCTTC,CASIPTEGGSSYNEQFF
TRBJ1-2,-,-,TRBV5-8,TGTGCCAGCAGCTTGGCCAAATCGGGGAGGGGAGGCTACACCTTC,CASSLAKSGRGGYTF
TRBJ1-5,-,-,TRBV2,TGTGCCAGCAGTGAAATGGTACAACCCAATCAGCCCCAGCATTTT,CASSEMVQPNQPQHF
TRBJ1-1,-,-,TRBV11-2,TGTGCCAGCAGCTCCCTTATGAACACTGAAGCTTTCTTT,CASSSLMNTEAFF
TRBJ1-1,-,-,TRBV6-6,TGTGCCAGCAAGGGCAGCTTAGATCTTTCGAACACTGAAGCTTTCTTT,CASKGSLDLSNTEAFF
TRBJ2-2,-,-,TRBV18,TGTGCCAGCTCACCACCTGGGGGAGTCTCGAACACCGGGGAGCTGTTTTTT,CASSPPGGVSNTGELFF
TRBJ2-7,TRBD2,medium-sized,TRBV28,TGTGCCAGCAGTTGGTCGGGGGGGCACGAGCAGTACTTC,CASSWSGGHEQYF
TRBJ1-2,TRBD1,-,TRBV27,TGTGCCAGCAGTTCCCGGACAGGGATGTATGGCTACACCTTC,CASSSRTGMYGYTF
TRBJ2-7,TRBD1,once,TRBV19,TGTGCCAGTACACCGGGACAGGGCTACGAGCAGTACTTC,CASTPGQGYEQYF
TRBJ1-3,-,-,TRBV2,TGTGCCAGCAGTCGGATGGGACGGTTAGACTCTGGAAACACCATATATTTT,CASSRMGRLDSGNTIYF
TRBJ1-2,-,-,TRBV11-2,TGTGCCAGCAGCTTCGCTGTTAACTATGGCTACACCTTC,CASSFAVNYGYTF
TRBJ1-5,TRBD1,few,TRBV2,TGTGCCAGCAGGCCCGGGACAGGAATCAATCAGCCCCAGCATTTT,CASRPGTGINQPQHF
TRBJ1-2,-,medium-sized,TRBV5-6,TGTGCCAGCAGCTTTTGGCCCCCCGACTATGACTATGGCTACACCTTC,CASSFWPPDYDYGYTF
TRBJ2-7,-,-,TRBV11-2,TGTGCCAGCAGGGGACATACAGGAGCCTACGAGCAGTACTTC,CASRGHTGAYEQYF
TRBJ2-7,-,few,TRBV5-4,TGTGCCAGCAGCGCCGGGACATCTACCTACGAGCAGTACTTC,CASSAGTSTYEQYF
TRBJ1-1,-,-,TRBV19,TGTGCCAGTAGTTCTCACAGCGTCCAGAACACTGAAGCTTTCTTT,CASSSHSVQNTEAFF
TRBJ2-7,TRBD1,-,TRBV2,TGTGCCAGCAGCTGGGGGACAGGGACTCAATACGAGCAGTACTTC,CASSWGTGTQYEQYF
TRBJ2-7,TRBD2,-,TRBV29-1,TGCAGCGTTGAAGGGGGTCGGGGGGGCTCGAACGAGCAGTACTTC,CSVEGGRGGSNEQYF
TRBJ1-3,-,-,TRBV5-8,TGTGCCAGCAGCTTGGACAGGGACTCTGGAAACACCATATATTTT,CASSLDRDSGNTIYF
TRBJ2-7,-,-,TRBV4-1,TGCGCCAGCAGCTTGACAGCTAGGTCGCGGGAGCAGTACTTC,CASSLTARSREQYF
TRBJ2-3,TRBD2,-,TRBV10-1,TGCGCCAGCAGTGAGTCGACCAGCGGGGGCCCCATGGATACGCAGTATTTT,CASSESTSGGPMDTQYF
TRBJ1-2,-,few,TRBV7-3,TGTGCCAGCAGCTTATTGGGAGGGGAGGATGGCTACACCTTC,CASSLLGGEDGYTF
TRBJ1-5,-,-,TRBV2,TGTGCCAGCAGTGACAGGGTGGGCAATCAGCCCCAGCATTTT,CASSDRVGNQPQHF
TRBJ1-4,TRBD1,-,TRBV7-9,TGTGCCAGCAGCCCCCCCGGGACAGGGGGCAGGTCTAATGAAAAACTGTTTTTT,CASSPPGTGGRSNEKLFF
TRBJ1-3,TRBD1,-,TRBV5-1,TGCGCCAGCAGCGAGGGGGACAGGGCTTTTTCGGGAAACACCATATATTTT,CASSEGDRAFSGNTIYF
TRBJ1-6,-,once,TRBV21-1,TGTGCCAGCAGCAAAGTGTGGGCCAGGAGCAATTCACCCCTCCACTTT,CASSKVWARSNSPLHF
TRBJ2-3,TRBD2,once,TRBV5-1,TGCGCCAGCAGCCCTTCTAGCGGGGGCACAGATACGCAGTATTTT,CASSPSSGGTDTQYF
TRBJ1-2,TRBD1,few,TRBV4-1,TGCGCCAGCAGCCAGACGACAGGGGGCGATCAGAACTATGGCTACACCTTC,CASSQTTGGDQNYGYTF
TRBJ1-4,-,-,TRBV5-6,TGTGCCAGCAGCTTGTCTCCAGGGGCTAATGAAAAACTGTTTTTT,CASSLSPGANEKLFF